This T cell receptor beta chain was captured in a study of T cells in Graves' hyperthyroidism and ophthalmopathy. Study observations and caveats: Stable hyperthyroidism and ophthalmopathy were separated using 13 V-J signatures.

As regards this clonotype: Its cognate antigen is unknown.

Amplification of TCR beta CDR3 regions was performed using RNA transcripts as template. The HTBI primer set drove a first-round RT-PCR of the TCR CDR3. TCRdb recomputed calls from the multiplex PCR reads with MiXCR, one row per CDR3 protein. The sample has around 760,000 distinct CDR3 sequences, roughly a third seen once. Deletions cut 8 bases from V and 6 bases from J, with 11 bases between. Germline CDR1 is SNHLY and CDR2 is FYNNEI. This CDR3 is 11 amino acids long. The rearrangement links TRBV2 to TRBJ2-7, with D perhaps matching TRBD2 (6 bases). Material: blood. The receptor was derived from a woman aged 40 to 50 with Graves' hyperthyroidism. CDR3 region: CASHDGGEQYF. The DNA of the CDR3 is TGTGCCAGCCATGACGGGGGCGAGCAGTACTTC.